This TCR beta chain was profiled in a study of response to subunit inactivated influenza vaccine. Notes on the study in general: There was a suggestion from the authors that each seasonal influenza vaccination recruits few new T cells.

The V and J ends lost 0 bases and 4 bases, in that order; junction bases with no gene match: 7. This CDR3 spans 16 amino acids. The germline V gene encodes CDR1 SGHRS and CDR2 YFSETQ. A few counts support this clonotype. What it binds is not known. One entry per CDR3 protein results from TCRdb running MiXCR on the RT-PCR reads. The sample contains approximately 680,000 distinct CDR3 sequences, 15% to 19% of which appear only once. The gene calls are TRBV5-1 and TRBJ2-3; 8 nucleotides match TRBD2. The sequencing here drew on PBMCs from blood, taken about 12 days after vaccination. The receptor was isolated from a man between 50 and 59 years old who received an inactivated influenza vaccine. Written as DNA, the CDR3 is TGCGCCAGCAGCTTGGCCGGGGCGGGGGGAGCAGATACGCAGTATTTT. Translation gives CASSLAGAGGADTQYF.